Below are 27 T cell receptor beta chains sequenced from a single sample in a study of T cells in Graves' hyperthyroidism and ophthalmopathy. TCR beta CDR3 regions were amplified from RNA. When the TCR CDR3 underwent first-round RT-PCR, the HTBI primer set was used. TCRdb ran MiXCR on the multiplex PCR reads and lists one entry per CDR3 protein. The data show hundreds of thousands of distinct CDR3 sequences, 40% to 55% seen once. Sequencing was done on a sample of peripheral blood or thyroid tissue (not recorded which). The source is a woman between 18 and 29 years old with Graves' hyperthyroidism.

The chain is built from TRBV29-1 and TRBJ2-5; D is undetermined. Per the germline V gene, CDR1 is SQVTM and CDR2 is ANQGSEA. The CDR3 totals 11 residues. With 4 bases removed from V and 1 base from J, the gap between germline ends came to 4 bases. The CDR3 loop is CSVGAQETQYF. DNA of the CDR3: TGCAGCGTTGGTGCCCAAGAGACCCAGTACTTC.

The chain employs TRBV6-2 or TRBV6-3 and TRBJ2-2; perhaps TRBD1 as D (6 bases). CDR1 is MNHEY, CDR2 SVGEGT, per germline. V lost 6 bases and J 6 bases, leaving 11 bases between the germline ends. This CDR3 spans 13 amino acids. The DNA of the CDR3 is TGTGCCAGCAGGAGACAGGCGGCCGGGGAGCTGTTTTTT. As protein: CASRRQAAGELFF.

On this clonotype: Sequence at one end of the junction differs from germline and may be a read error. CDR3 protein: CASSWDTKETQCF. The CDR3 nucleotides read TGCGCCAGCAGCTGGGACACGAAAGAGACCCAGTGCTTC. This sequence joins TRBV5-1 and TRBJ2-5; D possibly corresponds to TRBD1 (6 bases). Germline CDR1 SGHRS, CDR2 YFSETQ. The CDR3 is made up of 13 amino acids.

In the case of this clonotype: A single base separates this from a much larger clone, so it may be a read error. This chain uses TRBV29-1 with TRBJ2-7; D might be TRBD1 (6 bases). The closer fit of TRBJ2-1 to the DNA end suggests the J call may be wrong. Germline V CDR1 and CDR2: SQVTM, ANQGSEA. The CDR3 is 12 amino acids. The CDR3 DNA follows: TGCAGCGTTGCGACAGGACCCTACGAGCAGTTCTTC. Its protein is CSVATGPYEQFF.

V gene TRBV12-3 or TRBV12-4 combines with J gene TRBJ1-1; 8 nucleotides align to TRBD1. The CDR3 has 13 amino acids. Germline trimming cut 0 bases from V and 7 bases from J; bases unmatched to any gene: 1. The DNA of the CDR3 is TGTGCCAGCAGTTTAGCCAGGGGGCTTGAAGCTTTCTTT. Protein product: CASSLARGLEAFF.

This clonotype was recorded many times. This chain connects TRBV29-1 to TRBJ2-2; D not resolved. This CDR3 contains 13 residues. Germline CDR1 is SQVTM and CDR2 is ANQGSEA. Deletions cut 0 bases from V and 6 bases from J, with 8 bases between. The CDR3 DNA reads as TGCAGCGTTGAAGATGGCGATGCCGGGGAGCTGTTTTTT. Amino acids: CSVEDGDAGELFF.

On this clonotype itself: An end of the junction does not agree with germline; a read error may underlie this. J is TRBJ1-4 and V is TRBV24-1; D gene ambiguous. Germline V gene lookup returns CDR1 KGHDR and CDR2 SFDVKD. This CDR3 has 13 residues. The CDR3 region is CATSDGGSKKLLF. CDR3 in DNA: TGTGCCACCAGTGACGGTGGGAGTAAAAAACTACTTTTT.

The chain has TRBV20-1 and TRBJ2-7, with 7 bases aligning to TRBD1. CDR3 length equals 13 residues. Looked up from germline, CDR1 is DFQATT and CDR2 is SNEGSKA (reference sequence). V shed 4 bases and J 2 bases; nucleotides not matched to a gene: 5. The DNA for the CDR3 is TGCAGTGCTATAACAGGGGTTACCTACGAGCAGTACTTC. Translating gives CSAITGVTYEQYF.

This sequence joins TRBV2 and TRBJ1-1; D is possibly TRBD1 (5 bases). Germline V gene data show CDR1 as SNHLY and CDR2 as FYNNEI. This CDR3 is 16 amino acids long. Trimming removed 5 bases at V and 1 base at J, with 17 bases between. The CDR3 bases are TGTGCCAGCAGTTACGCGGCGGCCGGGGCGAACACTGAAGCTTTCTTT. Encoded protein: CASSYAAAGANTEAFF.

To note about this clonotype: One base away lies a much larger clone, so this may be a sequencing read error. The rearrangement joins TRBV20-1 to TRBJ1-1, with D possibly matching TRBD1 (6 bases). V gave up 5 bases and J gave up 3 bases, with 10 bases separating them. The CDR3 sequence is 12 residues long. Germline-derived CDR1 and CDR2 are DFQATT and SNEGSKA (reference sequence). CDR3 residues: CSADRSYTEAFF. The CDR3 coding sequence is TGCAGTGCTGACAGGAGTTACACTGAAGCTTTCTTT.

V usage is TRBV2 and J usage is TRBJ1-4, with D possibly being TRBD1 (6 bases). Between the trimmed V and J ends, which lost 4 bases and 7 bases, there was a span of 13 bases. The CDR3 runs to 14 residues. Germline V gene data show CDR1 as SNHLY and CDR2 as FYNNEI. In DNA, the CDR3 is TGTGCCAGCAGTGTACAGGGTTTTCTTGAAAAACTGTTTTTT. Its protein product is CASSVQGFLEKLFF.

Many counts were recorded for this clonotype. The rearrangement uses TRBV7-9 and TRBJ2-7; maybe TRBD1 (5 bases). This CDR3 is 13 amino acids long. CDR1 is SEHNR, CDR2 FQNEAQ, per germline (reference sequence). Trimming took off 5 bases at V and 5 bases at J, with 13 bases between the two ends. CDR3 sequence: CASSDRQDDEQYF. Written as DNA, the CDR3 is TGTGCCAGCAGCGACAGACAAGACGACGAGCAGTACTTC. The whole variable domain, filled in from reference TRBV7-9 and TRBJ2-7, reads DTGVSQNPRHKITKRGQNVTFRCDPISEHNRLYWYRQTLGQGPEFLTYFQNEAQLEKSRLLSDRFSAERPKGSFSTLEIQRTEQGDSAMYLCASSDRQDDEQYFGPGTRLTVT.

The chain links TRBV7-3 to TRBJ2-5, with 11 positions matching TRBD1. From germline, CDR1 is SGHTA and CDR2 FQGTGA. The CDR3 loop spans 17 amino acids. The ends lost 8 bases at V and 2 bases at J; junction bases unmatched: 13. The CDR3 protein is CASERDRGFSSQETQYF. The CDR3 coding sequence is TGTGCCAGCGAGAGGGACAGGGGGTTCTCTAGTCAAGAGACCCAGTACTTC.

The V gene is TRBV20-1, the J gene TRBJ2-7, with unresolved D. Germline CDR1 reads DFQATT; CDR2 reads SNEGSKA (reference sequence). V lost 4 bases to trimming and J lost 0 bases, with 7 bases between them. The CDR3 is 12 amino acids. CDR3 loop: CSAKKDSYEQYF. CDR3 DNA: TGCAGTGCTAAAAAGGACTCCTACGAGCAGTACTTC.

This clonotype occurred a few times. The rearrangement links TRBV7-2 to TRBJ1-5, with unresolved D. Between the trimmed V and J ends, which lost 5 bases and 0 bases, there was a span of 17 bases. Germline CDR1 reads SGHTA; CDR2 reads FQGNSA. This CDR3 region has 17 residues. The CDR3 is CASSQEGSHRSNQPQHF. CDR3 bases: TGTGCCAGCAGCCAAGAAGGGTCACACCGTAGCAATCAGCCCCAGCATTTT.

The V gene is TRBV20-1, the J gene TRBJ1-4; 7 bases agree with TRBD1. The V gene end was trimmed by 7 bases and the J gene end by 0 bases; junction bases not matched to a gene: 5. Germline CDR1 is DFQATT and CDR2 is SNEGSKA (reference sequence). The CDR3 totals 14 residues. The CDR3, as DNA: TGCAGTGGCTCCGGGACAGCAACTAATGAAAAACTGTTTTTT. Translation gives CSGSGTATNEKLFF.

The V and J genes are TRBV29-1 and TRBJ1-2; 12 bases match TRBD1. The J segment lost 7 bases and the V segment lost 8 bases, leaving 14 bases of the junction unmatched. The V gene's germline CDR1 is SQVTM and CDR2 ANQGSEA. The CDR3 is 15 residues long. CDR3 nucleotides: TGCAGCACCTTATCGGGGACAGGGGGCGCGAGTGGCTACACCTTC. This gives the protein CSTLSGTGGASGYTF. The whole variable domain, remainder taken from reference TRBV29-1 and TRBJ1-2, is SAVISQKPSRDICQRGTSLTIQCQVDSQVTMMFWYRQQPGQSLTLIATANQGSEATYESGFVIDKFPISRPNLTFSTLTVSNMSPEDSSIYLCSTLSGTGGASGYTFGSGTRLTVV.

This clonotype was picked up a small number of times. This rearrangement joins TRBV25-1 to TRBJ1-6, with D uncertain. Germline V gene data show CDR1 as MGHDK and CDR2 as SYGVNS. The CDR3 has 12 amino acids. V lost 8 bases and J lost 9, with 11 bases in between. CDR3 sequence (DNA): TGTGCCAGCTCAGCACCCCCTTCACCCCTCCACTTT. As protein: CASSAPPSPLHF.

This clonotype came up a few times. V gene TRBV2 combines with J gene TRBJ1-6; tentative D call: TRBD1 (5 bases). Looked up from germline, CDR1 is SNHLY and CDR2 is FYNNEI. The V gene lost 9 bases and the J gene lost 0 bases, with 12 bases spanning the gap. This CDR3 contains 15 residues. This chain's CDR3 is CASRDSSSYNSPLHF. The CDR3 DNA is TGTGCCAGTAGAGACAGTAGCTCCTATAATTCACCCCTCCACTTT.

The chain carries TRBV20-1 and TRBJ1-4, with a tentative D call TRBD1 (6 bases). Looked up from germline, CDR1 is DFQATT and CDR2 is SNEGSKA (reference sequence). V lost 5 bases and J 5 bases, leaving 15 bases between the germline ends. This CDR3 contains 14 residues. This CDR3 is CSALDSRYNEKLFF. CDR3 DNA sequence: TGCAGTGCTTTGGACAGCCGGTACAATGAAAAACTGTTTTTT.

The rearrangement joins TRBV19 to TRBJ1-1; 7 nucleotides agree with TRBD1. The CDR3 runs to 12 residues. V dropped 5 bases and J dropped 7; count of bases not matched to a gene: 4. CDR1 is LNHDA, CDR2 SQIVND, per germline (reference sequence). CDR3 region: CASSDRDSEAFF. CDR3 nucleotides: TGTGCCAGTAGTGACCGGGACAGTGAAGCTTTCTTT. Filled out from reference TRBV19 and TRBJ1-1, the complete variable domain reads DGGITQSPKYLFRKEGQNVTLSCEQNLNHDAMYWYRQDPGQGLRLIYYSQIVNDFQKGDIAEGYSVSREKKESFPLTVTSAQKNPTAFYLCASSDRDSEAFFGQGTRLTVV.

The table lists this clonotype with many counts. This chain links TRBV10-3 with TRBJ2-7; 8 bases match TRBD2. The CDR3 sequence is 15 residues long. J was trimmed by 3 bases and V by 3 bases; bases with no gene match: 7. Per the germline V gene, CDR1 is ENHRY and CDR2 is SYGVKD. This CDR3 is CAISEQGLVFYEQYF. The CDR3 coding sequence is TGTGCCATCAGTGAACAGGGACTAGTGTTCTACGAGCAGTACTTC.

The rearrangement joins TRBV29-1 to TRBJ1-1, with TRBD1 identical over 10 bases. The CDR3 totals 13 residues. Trimming took 8 bases from V and 5 from J; bases not matched to a gene: 8. Germline CDR1 reads SQVTM; CDR2 reads ANQGSEA. Written as DNA, the CDR3 is TGCAGCAGTACGACAGGGGGCGGGACTGAAGCTTTCTTT. This gives the protein CSSTTGGGTEAFF.

Concerning this clonotype: This clone may be a read error of a much larger clone one base away. The gene calls are TRBV20-1 and TRBJ2-7; the match to TRBD2 covers 7 bases. Germline V gives CDR1 DFQATT, CDR2 SNEGSKA (reference sequence). The CDR3 sequence is 11 residues long. CDR3 sequence (DNA): TGCAGTGCTGTAGCGGGTCCCGAGCGGTACTTC. The encoded protein is CSAVAGPERYF.

This clonotype was counted a few times. The chain carries TRBV20-1 and TRBJ1-5; no definite D call. Germline V lookup: CDR1 DFQATT, CDR2 SNEGSKA (reference sequence). V lost 4 bases and J lost 1, with 11 bases in between. This CDR3 region has 14 residues. This CDR3 is CSATSRSSNQPQHF. DNA of the CDR3: TGCAGTGCTACCTCTCGAAGCAGCAATCAGCCCCAGCATTTT.

This clonotype showed up many times. V usage is TRBV10-3 and J usage is TRBJ2-5, with 7 positions matching TRBD1. Germline trimming cut 11 bases from V and 5 bases from J; bases unmatched to any gene: 11. CDR3 size: 13 residues. CDR1 ENHRY and CDR2 SYGVKD come from the germline V gene. The CDR3 DNA is TGTGCCTCCCGAGGCGACAGGGTGGAGACCCAGTACTTC. Amino acids: CASRGDRVETQYF.

This chain joins TRBV7-2 and TRBJ1-2, with 7 bases identical to TRBD1. There are 13 residues in the CDR3. The V gene end was trimmed by 1 base and the J gene end by 7 bases; junction bases not matched to a gene: 3. Germline assignment: CDR1 SGHTA and CDR2 FQGNSA. CDR3 sequence: CASSLERGLGYTF. CDR3 nucleotide sequence: TGTGCCAGCAGCTTAGAAAGGGGGCTTGGCTACACCTTC.